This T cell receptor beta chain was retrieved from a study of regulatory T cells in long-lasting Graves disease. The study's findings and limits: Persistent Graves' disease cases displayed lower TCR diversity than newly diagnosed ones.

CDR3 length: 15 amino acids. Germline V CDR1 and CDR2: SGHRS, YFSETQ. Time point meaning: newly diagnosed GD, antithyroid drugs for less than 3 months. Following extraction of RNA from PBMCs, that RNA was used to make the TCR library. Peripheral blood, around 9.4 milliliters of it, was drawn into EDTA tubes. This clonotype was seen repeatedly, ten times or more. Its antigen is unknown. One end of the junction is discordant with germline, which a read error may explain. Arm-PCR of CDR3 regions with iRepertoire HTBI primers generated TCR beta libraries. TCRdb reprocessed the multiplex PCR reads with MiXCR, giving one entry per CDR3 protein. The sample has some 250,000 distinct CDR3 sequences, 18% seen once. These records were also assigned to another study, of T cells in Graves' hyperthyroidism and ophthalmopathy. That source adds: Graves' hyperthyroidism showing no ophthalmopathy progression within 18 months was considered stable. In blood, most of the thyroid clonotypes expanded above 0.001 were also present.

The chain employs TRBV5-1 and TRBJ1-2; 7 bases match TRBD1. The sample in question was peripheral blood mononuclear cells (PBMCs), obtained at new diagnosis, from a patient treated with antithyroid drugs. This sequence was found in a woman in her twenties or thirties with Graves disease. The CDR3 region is CASSQARQGRSGYTF. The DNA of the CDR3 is TGTGCCAGCAGCCAAGCCCGACAGGGAAGAAGTGGCTACACCTTC.